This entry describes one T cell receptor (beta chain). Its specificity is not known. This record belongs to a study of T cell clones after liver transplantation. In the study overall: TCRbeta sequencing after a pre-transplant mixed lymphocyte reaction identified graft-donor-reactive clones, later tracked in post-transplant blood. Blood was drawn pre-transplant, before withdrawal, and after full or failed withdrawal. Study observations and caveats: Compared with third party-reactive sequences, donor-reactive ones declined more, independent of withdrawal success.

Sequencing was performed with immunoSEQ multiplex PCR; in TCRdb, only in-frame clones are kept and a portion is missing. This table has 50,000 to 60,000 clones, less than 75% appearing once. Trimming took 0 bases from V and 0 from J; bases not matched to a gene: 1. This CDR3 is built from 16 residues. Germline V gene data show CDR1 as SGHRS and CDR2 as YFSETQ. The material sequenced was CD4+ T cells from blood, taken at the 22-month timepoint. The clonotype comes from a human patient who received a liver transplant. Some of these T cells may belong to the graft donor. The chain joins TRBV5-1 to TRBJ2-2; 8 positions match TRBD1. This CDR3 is CASSLEGQANTGELFF. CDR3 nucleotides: TGCGCCAGCAGCTTGGAGGGACAGGCGAACACCGGGGAGCTGTTTTTT.